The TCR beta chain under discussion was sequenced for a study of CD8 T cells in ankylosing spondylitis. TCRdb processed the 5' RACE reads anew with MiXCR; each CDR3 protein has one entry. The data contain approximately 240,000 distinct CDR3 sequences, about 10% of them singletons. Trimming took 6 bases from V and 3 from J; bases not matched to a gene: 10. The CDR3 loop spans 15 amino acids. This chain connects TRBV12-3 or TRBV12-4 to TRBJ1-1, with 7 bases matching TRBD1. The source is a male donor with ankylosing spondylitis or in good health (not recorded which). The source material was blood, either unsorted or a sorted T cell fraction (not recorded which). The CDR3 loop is CASRQDRVGDTEAFF. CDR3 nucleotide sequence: TGTGCCAGCAGGCAAGACAGGGTAGGGGACACTGAAGCTTTCTTT.